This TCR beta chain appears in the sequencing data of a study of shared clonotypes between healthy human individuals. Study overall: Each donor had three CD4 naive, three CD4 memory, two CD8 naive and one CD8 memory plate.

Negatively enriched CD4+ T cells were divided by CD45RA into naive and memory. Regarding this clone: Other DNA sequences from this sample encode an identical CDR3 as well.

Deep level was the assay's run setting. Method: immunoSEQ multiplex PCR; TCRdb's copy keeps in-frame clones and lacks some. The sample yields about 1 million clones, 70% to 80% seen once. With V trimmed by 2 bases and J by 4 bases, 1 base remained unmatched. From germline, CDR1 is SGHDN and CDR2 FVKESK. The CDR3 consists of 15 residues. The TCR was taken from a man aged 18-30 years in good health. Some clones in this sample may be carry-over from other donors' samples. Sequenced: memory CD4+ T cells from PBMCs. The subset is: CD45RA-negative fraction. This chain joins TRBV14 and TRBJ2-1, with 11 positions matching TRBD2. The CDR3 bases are TGTGCCAGCAGCCAAACTAGCGGGAGTTACAATGAGCAGTTCTTC. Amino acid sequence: CASSQTSGSYNEQFF.